The rows below give T cell receptor beta chains drawn from one sample of a study of CD8+CD57+ T cells in acquired aplastic anemia. TCRdb re-derived calls from the reads in MiXCR, one entry per CDR3 protein. The sample records approximately 300,000 distinct CDR3 sequences, 50% to 65% being singletons. Material for sequencing was sorted CD4+, CD8+, or CD8+CD57+ T cells (not recorded which) from PBMCs. The receptors shown here come from a human donor with aplastic anemia. Each CDR3 is given with its conserved first and last residue. A D gene is named only where the DNA matches it firmly. Rows give clone size only sometimes, using once, few, many, or a class for an expanded clone.

j_call,clone_size,d_call,v_call,cdr3_aa,cdr3_nt
TRBJ1-3,NA,NA,TRBV7-8,CASSLVSFGGGPGNTIYF,TGTGCCAGCAGCTTAGTGAGCTTCGGTGGGGGGCCGGGAAACACCATATATTTT
TRBJ2-3,few,TRBD1,TRBV15,CATSTRQGPDTQYF,TGTGCCACCAGCACACGACAGGGGCCAGATACGCAGTATTTT
TRBJ1-5,once,NA,TRBV6-4,CASSGTDNNEPQHF,TGTGCCAGCAGTGGGACGGATAACAATGAGCCCCAGCATTTT
TRBJ2-2,NA,NA,TRBV7-2,CASSLATPTGELFF,TGTGCCAGCAGCTTAGCGACTCCCACCGGGGAGCTGTTTTTT
TRBJ1-2,many,TRBD1,TRBV20-1,CSANTQGVYGYTF,TGCAGTGCTAACACGCAGGGGGTCTATGGCTACACCTTC
TRBJ2-7,NA,TRBD1,TRBV4-1,CASSQPRQGTREQYF,TGCGCCAGCAGCCAACCTCGACAGGGTACGCGGGAGCAGTACTTC
TRBJ2-7,NA,TRBD1,TRBV12-3/TRBV12-4,CASRGAGTGSYEQYF,TGTGCCAGCAGGGGAGCCGGGACAGGGTCTTACGAGCAGTACTTC
TRBJ1-1,NA,TRBD1,TRBV12-3/TRBV12-4,CASKGTGTSTEAFF,TGTGCCAGCAAGGGGACAGGGACCTCGACTGAAGCTTTCTTT
TRBJ2-7,once,NA,TRBV5-1,CASSWSMGDSYEQYF,TGCGCCAGCAGCTGGAGCATGGGAGACTCCTACGAGCAGTACTTC
TRBJ1-5,NA,NA,TRBV15,CATSRQGSSPQHF,TGTGCCACCAGCCGTCAGGGTTCTTCGCCCCAGCATTTT
TRBJ1-5,NA,NA,TRBV25-1,CASSGGSGTQPQHF,TGTGCCAGTAGTGGGGGATCGGGAACCCAGCCCCAGCATTTT
TRBJ2-2,few,NA,TRBV12-3/TRBV12-4,CASSLGDTGELFF,TGTGCCAGCAGTTTGGGTGACACCGGGGAGCTGTTTTTT
TRBJ2-5,NA,TRBD1,TRBV7-4,CASSQNPTGGRETQYF,TGTGCCAGCAGCCAGAACCCGACAGGGGGCAGGGAGACCCAGTACTTC
TRBJ2-5,NA,NA,TRBV7-3,CASSYDPDSTQYF,TGTGCCAGCAGTTATGACCCCGATTCAACCCAGTACTTC
TRBJ1-2,many,NA,TRBV6-4,CASSQQGGDYGYTF,TGTGCCAGCAGTCAACAGGGAGGGGACTATGGCTACACCTTC
TRBJ2-7,many,TRBD2,TRBV15,CATSRDRTSGRAGQYF,TGTGCCACCAGCAGAGATCGGACTAGCGGGAGGGCCGGGCAGTACTTC
TRBJ2-7,many,NA,TRBV7-9,CASSARGYRSYEQYF,TGTGCCAGCAGCGCTCGGGGGTACCGGAGCTACGAGCAGTACTTC
TRBJ2-5,NA,NA,TRBV2,CASTRDQETQYF,TGTGCCAGCACACGGGATCAAGAGACCCAGTACTTC
TRBJ2-1,NA,TRBD2,TRBV7-2,CASSSRTSDYNEQFF,TGTGCCAGCAGCTCACGGACTAGCGACTACAATGAGCAGTTCTTC
TRBJ2-1,many,TRBD2,TRBV5-6,CASSSLAGGMMGEQFF,TGTGCCAGCAGCTCTTTAGCGGGAGGAATGATGGGTGAGCAGTTCTTC
TRBJ2-6,many,NA,TRBV9,CASSVVPASGANVLTF,TGTGCCAGCAGCGTAGTCCCGGCCTCTGGGGCCAACGTCCTGACTTTC
TRBJ1-2,NA,TRBD1,TRBV10-3,CAISERVGGENYGYTF,TGTGCCATCAGTGAGCGGGTAGGGGGCGAGAACTATGGCTACACCTTC
TRBJ2-7,NA,TRBD2,TRBV7-6,CASSSELAERYEQYF,TGTGCCAGCAGCTCCGAACTAGCGGAGCGCTACGAGCAGTACTTC
TRBJ2-4,NA,TRBD2,TRBV10-2,CASLEPGLANIQYF,TGCGCCAGCCTAGAACCGGGACTAGCAAACATTCAGTACTTC
TRBJ2-3,NA,TRBD1,TRBV24-1,CATSVSQGAGDTQYF,TGTGCCACCAGTGTTTCACAGGGGGCTGGAGATACGCAGTATTTT
TRBJ2-1,NA,NA,TRBV5-1,CASSLEGHHSYNEQFF,TGCGCCAGCAGCTTGGAGGGTCACCACTCCTACAATGAGCAGTTCTTC
TRBJ2-7,few,TRBD2,TRBV20-1,CSARLADYEQYF,TGCAGTGCTAGACTAGCGGACTACGAGCAGTACTTC